The 7 T cell receptor beta chains below come from one sample, sequenced in a study of blood T cell repertoires in COVID-19. Repertoires were generated with immunoSEQ multiplex PCR, while TCRdb's copy carries only in-frame clones and drops some. The sample includes 170,000 or so clones, around 89% seen only once; the top ten take around 6.7%. The sequenced sample was PBMCs or T cells enriched from blood (not recorded which). The source of these receptors is a woman between 45 and 60 years old who had recovered from COVID-19.

The chain joins TRBV5-8 to TRBJ1-4; the D is unclear. CDR3 length equals 15 residues. V lost 0 bases and J lost 0, with 6 bases in between. Germline-derived CDR1 and CDR2 are SGHTS and YDEGEE. CDR3 in amino acids: CASSLGRATNEKLFF. The CDR3 nucleotides read TGTGCCAGCAGCTTGGGGCGGGCAACTAATGAAAAACTGTTTTTT.

The J gene is TRBJ2-1, the V gene TRBV5-6; 8 bases match TRBD1. V shed 4 bases and J 7 bases; nucleotides not matched to a gene: 1. Germline CDR1 reads SGHDT; CDR2 reads YYEEEE. The CDR3 sequence is 12 residues long. The CDR3 DNA is TGTGCCAGCAGCCGGACAGGGAATGAGCAGTTCTTC. Translated: CASSRTGNEQFF.

The chain links TRBV18 to TRBJ1-1; D is unresolved. This CDR3 region has 13 residues. The ends were cut back, 0 bases at V and 5 bases at J, with 7 bases in the middle. Germline lookup yields CDR1 KGHSH and CDR2 LQKENI. The CDR3 spells CASSPPGRTEAFF. CDR3 bases: TGTGCCAGCTCACCACCAGGGAGAACTGAAGCTTTCTTT. Full variable domain (remainder filled in from reference TRBV18 and TRBJ1-1): NAGVMQNPRHLVRRRGQEARLRCSPMKGHSHVYWYRQLPEEGLKFMVYLQKENIIDESGMPKERFSAEFPKEGPSILRIQQVVRGDSAAYFCASSPPGRTEAFFGQGTRLTVV.

The rearrangement joins TRBV3-1 (or the pseudogene TRBV3-2) to TRBJ1-3, with D uncertain. V was clipped by 3 bases and J by 7 bases, with 19 bases between them. Germline V gives CDR1 LGHDT, CDR2 YNNKEL (reference sequence). The CDR3 contains 16 residues. The CDR3 loop is CASSQAANTALNTIYF. The CDR3 nucleotides are TGTGCCAGCAGCCAGGCCGCCAATACAGCTTTGAACACCATATATTTT.

The gene calls are TRBV7-2 and TRBJ2-3; D may be TRBD1 (6 bases). The CDR3 is 13 residues long. V lost 2 bases and J lost 6, with 9 bases in between. The germline V gene has CDR1 SGHTA and CDR2 FQGNSA. CDR3 nucleotide sequence: TGTGCCAGCAGCTTATCAGGGGTGGATACGCAGTATTTT. Encoded protein: CASSLSGVDTQYF.

V is TRBV7-8 and J is TRBJ1-1, with a tentative D call TRBD1 (6 bases). Germline assignment: CDR1 SGHVS and CDR2 FQNEAQ. The CDR3 has 15 amino acids. V was clipped by 5 bases and J by 0 bases, with 13 bases between them. The CDR3 nucleotides read TGTGCCAGCAGCCCTAAGGGGGTGGTGAACACTGAAGCTTTCTTT. This translates into CASSPKGVVNTEAFF.

This sequence joins TRBV19 and TRBJ1-2; 9 nucleotides match TRBD1. The junction had 6 bases not matched to a gene; V was cut back by 4 bases and J by 0 bases. The CDR3 is 16 amino acids. Germline loops: CDR1 LNHDA, CDR2 SQIVND (reference sequence). The CDR3 DNA sequence: TGTGCCAGTAGTACCCGCACAGGGGGCCCTAACTATGGCTACACCTTC. This sequence encodes CASSTRTGGPNYGYTF.